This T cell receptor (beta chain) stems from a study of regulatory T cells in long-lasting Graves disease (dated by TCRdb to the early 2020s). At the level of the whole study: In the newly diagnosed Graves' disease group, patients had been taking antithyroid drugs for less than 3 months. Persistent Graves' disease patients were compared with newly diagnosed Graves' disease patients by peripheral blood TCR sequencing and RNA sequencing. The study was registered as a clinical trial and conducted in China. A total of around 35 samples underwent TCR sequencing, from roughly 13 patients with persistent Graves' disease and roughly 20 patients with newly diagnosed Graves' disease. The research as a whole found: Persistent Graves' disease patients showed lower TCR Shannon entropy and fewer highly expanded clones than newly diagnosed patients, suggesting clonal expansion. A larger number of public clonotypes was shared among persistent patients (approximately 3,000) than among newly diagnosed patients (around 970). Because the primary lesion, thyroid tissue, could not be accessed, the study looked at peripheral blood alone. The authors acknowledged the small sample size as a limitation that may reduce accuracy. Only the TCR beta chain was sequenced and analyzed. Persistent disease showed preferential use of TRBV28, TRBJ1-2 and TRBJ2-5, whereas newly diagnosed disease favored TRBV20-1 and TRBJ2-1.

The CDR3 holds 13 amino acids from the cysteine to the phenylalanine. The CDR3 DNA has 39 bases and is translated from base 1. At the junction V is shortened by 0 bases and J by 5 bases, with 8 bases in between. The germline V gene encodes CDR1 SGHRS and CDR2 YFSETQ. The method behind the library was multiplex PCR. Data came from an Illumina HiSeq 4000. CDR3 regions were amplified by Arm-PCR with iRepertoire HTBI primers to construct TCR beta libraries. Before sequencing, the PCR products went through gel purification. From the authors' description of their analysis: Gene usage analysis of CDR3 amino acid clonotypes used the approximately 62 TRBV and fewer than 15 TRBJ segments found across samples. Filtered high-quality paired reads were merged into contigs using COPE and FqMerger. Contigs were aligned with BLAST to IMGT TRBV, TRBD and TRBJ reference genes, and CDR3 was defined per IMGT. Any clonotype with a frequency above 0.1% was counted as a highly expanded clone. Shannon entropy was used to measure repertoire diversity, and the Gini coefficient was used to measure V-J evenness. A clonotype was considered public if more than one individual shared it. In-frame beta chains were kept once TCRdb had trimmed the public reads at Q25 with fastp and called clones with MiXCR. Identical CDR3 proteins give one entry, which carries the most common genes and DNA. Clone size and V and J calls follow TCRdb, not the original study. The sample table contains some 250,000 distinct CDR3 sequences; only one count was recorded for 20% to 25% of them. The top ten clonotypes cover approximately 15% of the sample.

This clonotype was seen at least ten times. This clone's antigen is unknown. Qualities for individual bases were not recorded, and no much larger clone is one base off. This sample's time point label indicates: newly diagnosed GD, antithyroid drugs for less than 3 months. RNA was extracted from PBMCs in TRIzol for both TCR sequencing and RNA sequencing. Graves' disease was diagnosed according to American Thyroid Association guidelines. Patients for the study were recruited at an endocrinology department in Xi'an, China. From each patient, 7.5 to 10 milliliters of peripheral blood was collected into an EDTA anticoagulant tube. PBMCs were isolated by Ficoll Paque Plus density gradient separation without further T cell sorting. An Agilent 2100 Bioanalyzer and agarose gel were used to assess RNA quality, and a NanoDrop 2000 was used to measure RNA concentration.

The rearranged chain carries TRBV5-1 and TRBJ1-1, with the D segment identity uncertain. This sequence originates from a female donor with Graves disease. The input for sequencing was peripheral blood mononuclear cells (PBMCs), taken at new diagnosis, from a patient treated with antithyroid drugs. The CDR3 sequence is CASSLVTGTEAFF. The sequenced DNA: TGCGCCAGCAGCTTGGTGACCGGGACTGAAGCTTTCTTT.